The rows below give T cell receptor beta chains drawn from one sample of a study of monozygotic twins with cystic fibrosis. Method: immunoSEQ multiplex PCR; TCRdb's copy keeps in-frame clones and lacks some. This sample has fewer than 30,000 clones, with approximately 90% found just once. What was sequenced was blood. These receptors all stem from a girl aged 2 to 10 with cystic fibrosis. The CDR3 runs from the conserved cysteine through the conserved F or W. The D gene is left open where the match is weak. Clone size is not always given. Where it is, it says once, few, many or a class for expanded clones.

J gene: TRBJ1-5
clone size: once
V gene: TRBV2
D gene: .
CDR3 protein: CASGTNQPQHF
CDR3 DNA: TGTGCCAGCGGGACTAATCAGCCCCAGCATTTT

J gene: TRBJ1-5
clone size: .
V gene: TRBV19
D gene: TRBD1
CDR3 protein: CASRTGGFQGQPQHF
CDR3 DNA: TGTGCCAGTAGAACAGGGGGCTTTCAGGGACAGCCCCAGCATTTT

J gene: TRBJ1-1
clone size: .
V gene: TRBV2
D gene: .
CDR3 protein: CASLVNTEAFF
CDR3 DNA: TGTGCCAGCCTGGTGAACACTGAAGCTTTCTTT

J gene: TRBJ2-3
clone size: .
V gene: TRBV7-2
D gene: .
CDR3 protein: CASSLARTGRADTQYF
CDR3 DNA: TGTGCCAGCAGCTTAGCGCGGACAGGGAGGGCAGATACGCAGTATTTT

J gene: TRBJ1-1
clone size: .
V gene: TRBV7-9
D gene: .
CDR3 protein: CASTKGGGLDTEAFF
CDR3 DNA: TGTGCCAGCACCAAGGGCGGGGGGCTTGACACTGAAGCTTTCTTT

J gene: TRBJ1-1
clone size: .
V gene: TRBV30
D gene: TRBD1
CDR3 protein: CAWTPPGQPLTEAFF
CDR3 DNA: TGTGCCTGGACCCCTCCGGGACAGCCACTCACTGAAGCTTTCTTT

J gene: TRBJ1-2
clone size: .
V gene: TRBV6-1
D gene: .
CDR3 protein: CASTILRGNYGYTF
CDR3 DNA: TGTGCCAGCACGATCCTCAGGGGTAACTATGGCTACACCTTC

J gene: TRBJ1-2
clone size: .
V gene: TRBV19
D gene: .
CDR3 protein: CASVGWVGGYTF
CDR3 DNA: TGTGCCAGCGTAGGATGGGTCGGGGGCTACACCTTC

J gene: TRBJ1-4
clone size: .
V gene: TRBV9
D gene: .
CDR3 protein: CASSVSSSRPGTNEKLFF
CDR3 DNA: TGTGCCAGCAGCGTCAGTTCGTCGAGGCCGGGAACTAATGAAAAACTGTTTTTT

J gene: TRBJ2-5
clone size: .
V gene: TRBV29-1
D gene: .
CDR3 protein: CSVETGGQETQYF
CDR3 DNA: TGCAGCGTTGAGACAGGCGGCCAAGAGACCCAGTACTTC